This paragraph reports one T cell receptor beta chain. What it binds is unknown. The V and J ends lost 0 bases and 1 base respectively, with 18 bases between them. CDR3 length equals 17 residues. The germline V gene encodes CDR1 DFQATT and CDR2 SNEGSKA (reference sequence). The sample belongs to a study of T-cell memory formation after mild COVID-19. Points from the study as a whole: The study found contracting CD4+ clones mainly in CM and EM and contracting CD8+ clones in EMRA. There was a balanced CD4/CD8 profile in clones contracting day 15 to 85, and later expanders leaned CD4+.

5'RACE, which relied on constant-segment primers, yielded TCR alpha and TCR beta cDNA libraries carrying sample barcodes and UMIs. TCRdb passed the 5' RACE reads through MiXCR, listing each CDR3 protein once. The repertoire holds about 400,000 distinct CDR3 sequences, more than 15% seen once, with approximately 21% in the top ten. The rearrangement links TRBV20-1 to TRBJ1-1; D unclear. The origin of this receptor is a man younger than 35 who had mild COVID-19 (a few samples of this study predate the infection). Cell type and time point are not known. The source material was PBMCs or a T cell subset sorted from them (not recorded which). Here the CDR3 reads CSARDQWVYGKNTEAFF. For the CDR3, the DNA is TGCAGTGCTAGAGACCAATGGGTGTATGGTAAGAACACTGAAGCTTTCTTT.